This T cell receptor beta chain is drawn from a study of CD8+ T cells in alopecia areata. This CDR3 contains 14 residues. The V gene lost 3 bases and the J gene lost 4 bases, with 10 bases spanning the gap. The germline CDR1 and CDR2 sequences are GTSNPN and SVGIG (reference sequence). As to treatment: oral pan-JAK inhibitor, 5-10 mg twice daily. The study, taken as a whole, reports: Because one nonresponder was included, the link of baseline CD8+ expansion to response is considered uncertain.

cDNA serving as the sequencing template came from extracted, reverse transcribed RNA. Produced via immunoSEQ multiplex PCR; TCRdb's table is partial and in-frame only. The table lists approximately 180,000 clones, less than 65% of them singletons, with approximately 1% in the top ten. As regards this clone: The antigen remains undetermined.

Sequencing used CD4+ T cells sorted from blood, obtained at week 24, from a patient treated with tofacitinib. This clonotype originated in a human donor with alopecia areata. This chain joins TRBV30 and TRBJ1-6; D possibly corresponds to TRBD1 (6 bases). This chain's CDR3 is CAWRSGTYNSPLHF. The CDR3 region has the DNA TGTGCCTGGAGGTCTGGGACATATAATTCACCCCTCCACTTT.